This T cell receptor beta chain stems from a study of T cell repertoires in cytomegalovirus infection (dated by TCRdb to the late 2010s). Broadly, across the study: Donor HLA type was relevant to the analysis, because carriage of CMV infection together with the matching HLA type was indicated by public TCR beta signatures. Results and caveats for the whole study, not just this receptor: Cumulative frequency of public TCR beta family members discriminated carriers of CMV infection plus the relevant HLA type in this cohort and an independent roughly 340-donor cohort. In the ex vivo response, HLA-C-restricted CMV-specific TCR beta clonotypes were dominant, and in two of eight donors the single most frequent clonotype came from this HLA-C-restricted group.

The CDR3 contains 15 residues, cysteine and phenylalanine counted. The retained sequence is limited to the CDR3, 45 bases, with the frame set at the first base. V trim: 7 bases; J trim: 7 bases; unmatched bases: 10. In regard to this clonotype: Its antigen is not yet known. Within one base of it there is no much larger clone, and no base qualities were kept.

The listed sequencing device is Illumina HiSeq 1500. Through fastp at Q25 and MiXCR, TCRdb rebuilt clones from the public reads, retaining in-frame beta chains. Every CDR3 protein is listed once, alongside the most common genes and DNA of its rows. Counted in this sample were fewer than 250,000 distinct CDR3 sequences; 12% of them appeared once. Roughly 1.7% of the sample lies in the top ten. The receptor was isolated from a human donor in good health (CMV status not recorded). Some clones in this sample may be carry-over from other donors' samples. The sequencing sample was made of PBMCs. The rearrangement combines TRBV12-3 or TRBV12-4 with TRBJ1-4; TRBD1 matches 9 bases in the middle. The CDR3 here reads CASTPTGGISEKLFF. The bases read TGTGCCAGCACCCCGACAGGGGGGATTAGTGAAAAACTGTTTTTT.